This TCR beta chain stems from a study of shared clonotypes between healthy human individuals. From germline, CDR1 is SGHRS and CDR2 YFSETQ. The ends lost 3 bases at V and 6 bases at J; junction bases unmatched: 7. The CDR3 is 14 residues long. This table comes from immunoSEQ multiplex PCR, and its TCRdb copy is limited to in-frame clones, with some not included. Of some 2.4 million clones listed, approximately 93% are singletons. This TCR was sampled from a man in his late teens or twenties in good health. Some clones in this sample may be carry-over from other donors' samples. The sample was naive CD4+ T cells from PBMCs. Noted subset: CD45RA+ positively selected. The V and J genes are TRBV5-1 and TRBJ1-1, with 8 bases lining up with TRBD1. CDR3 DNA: TGCGCCAGCAGCTCGCTACAGGGGGGGTCTGAAGCTTTCTTT. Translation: CASSSLQGGSEAFF.